One sample yielded the 12 T cell receptor beta chains listed below, sequenced in a study of CD8 T cells in ankylosing spondylitis. Each CDR3 protein is one row after TCRdb ran MiXCR on the 5' RACE reads. The repertoire holds approximately 350,000 distinct CDR3 sequences, about 20% seen once, with around 12% in the top ten. The specimen sequenced was blood, either unsorted or a sorted T cell fraction (not recorded which). These receptors originate from a male donor with ankylosing spondylitis or in good health (not recorded which).

This clonotype was observed a few times. An end of the junction does not agree with germline; a read error may underlie this. The V gene is TRBV20-1, the J gene TRBJ2-2; D is unresolved. The V gene's germline CDR1 is DFQATT and CDR2 SNEGSKA (reference sequence). The CDR3 totals 16 residues. The CDR3 region has the DNA TGCAGTGCTCGAGATCCCCAGCTAGATAACACCGGGGAGCTGTTTTTT. Encoded protein: CSARDPQLDNTGELFF.

There are a few counts of this clonotype. The V call is TRBV29-1, the J call TRBJ2-7, with a tentative D call TRBD1 (6 bases). Germline CDR1 reads SQVTM; CDR2 reads ANQGSEA. Trimming stripped 4 bases from V and 4 bases from J, with 11 bases between. This CDR3 contains 12 residues. In nucleotides, the CDR3 is TGCAGCGTTGTAGTCAGGGGTTACGAGCAGTACTTC. Translation: CSVVVRGYEQYF.

The chain links TRBV6-1 to TRBJ2-3; 9 bases agree with TRBD1. Germline assignment: CDR1 MNHNS and CDR2 SASEGT. V lost 6 bases, J lost 4 bases, and 8 bases stayed unmatched. This CDR3 is 15 amino acids long. CDR3 loop: CASRRGTGSADTQYF. For the CDR3, the DNA is TGTGCCAGCAGGCGGGGGACAGGGAGCGCAGATACGCAGTATTTT.

V gene TRBV6-5 combines with J gene TRBJ2-2; possible D gene TRBD1, 6 bases. The germline V gene encodes CDR1 MNHEY and CDR2 SVGAGI. This CDR3 comprises 13 residues. V shed 1 base and J shed 7 bases, with 7 bases lying between them. CDR3 DNA: TGTGCCAGCAGTTACTTACAGGGCGGGGAGCTGTTTTTT. Its translation: CASSYLQGGELFF.

This clonotype was counted a few times. The chain carries TRBV12-3 or TRBV12-4 and TRBJ2-2; D gene ambiguous. Trimming stripped 3 bases from V and 2 bases from J, with 10 bases between. CDR3 length: 15 amino acids. This CDR3 is CASSFGQNNTGELFF. CDR3 in DNA: TGTGCCAGCAGTTTCGGGCAGAATAACACCGGGGAGCTGTTTTTT.

There are a few counts of this clonotype. The V gene is TRBV20-1, the J gene TRBJ2-7; D perhaps matches TRBD1 (5 bases). Germline CDR1 is DFQATT and CDR2 is SNEGSKA (reference sequence). V lost 3 bases to trimming and J lost 0 bases, with 15 bases between them. The CDR3 spans 15 residues. The CDR3 sequence: CSARPSTESSYEQYF. Here the CDR3 DNA reads TGCAGTGCTAGGCCCTCGACAGAGAGCTCCTACGAGCAGTACTTC.

J is TRBJ1-6 and V is TRBV25-1; D not resolved. This CDR3 has 13 amino acids. Trimming shortened V by 5 bases and J by 5 bases, and 7 bases separated the two germline ends. Germline V gene lookup returns CDR1 MGHDK and CDR2 SYGVNS. The CDR3 region has the DNA TGTGCCAGCAGTCGATCCGATAATTCACCCCTCCACTTT. This sequence encodes CASSRSDNSPLHF.

V gene TRBV11-1 combines with J gene TRBJ2-2, with TRBD1 as a possible D gene (5 bases). The CDR3 is 15 residues long. The germline gives CDR1 SGHAT, CDR2 FQDESV (reference sequence). Deletions cut 10 bases from V and 5 bases from J, with 20 bases between. CDR3 nucleotide sequence: TGTGCCACCAAGCAGGGAAGAGGCATTACCGGGGAGCTGTTTTTT. Residues: CATKQGRGITGELFF.

This sequence joins TRBV7-8 and TRBJ2-7, with TRBD2 matching over 9 bases. The germline V gene has CDR1 SGHVS and CDR2 FQNEAQ. The CDR3 length is 15 residues. The junction had 6 bases not matched to a gene; V was cut back by 3 bases and J by 3 bases. The CDR3 DNA reads TGTGCCAGCAGCTTGGCCAGAGCGGGGGGCTACGAGCAGTACTTC. It is translated as CASSLARAGGYEQYF.

The chain uses TRBV12-3 or TRBV12-4 and TRBJ1-2; D gene unclear. V was shortened by 3 bases and J by 8 bases, with 13 bases between the two germline ends. This CDR3 spans 13 amino acids. As DNA, the CDR3 is TGTGCCAGCAGTTTTATGAGGCAGGACGGCTACACCTTC. Its protein is CASSFMRQDGYTF.

This chain joins TRBV28 and TRBJ2-7; TRBD2 matches at 8 bases. The junction had 9 bases not matched to a gene; V was cut back by 8 bases and J by 6 bases. Per germline, CDR1 MDHEN and CDR2 SYDVKM. The CDR3 runs to 13 residues. For the CDR3, the DNA is TGTGCCAGCGGTCCGGGGGGGGCGCGCGAGCAGTACTTC. Translating gives CASGPGGAREQYF.

The rearrangement joins TRBV11-2 to TRBJ2-3; 10 nucleotides match TRBD2. Per the germline V gene, CDR1 is SGHAT and CDR2 is FQNNGV. After removal of 0 bases from V and 3 bases from J, the junction contained 9 bases not matched to a gene. The CDR3 consists of 18 residues. CDR3 in amino acids: CASSLETGLASLTDTQYF. The CDR3 coding sequence is TGTGCCAGCAGCTTAGAAACGGGACTAGCGTCTCTGACAGATACGCAGTATTTT.